This T cell receptor (beta chain) was retrieved from a study of T cell responses to AZD1222 COVID-19 vaccine. Study results and caveats: Elevations in Spike-specific TCR breadth and depth followed administration of two AZD1222 doses.

CDR1 is LNHNV, CDR2 YYDKDF, per germline (reference sequence). The CDR3 runs to 19 residues. V lost 0 bases, J lost 0 bases, and 20 bases lay in between. Regarding this clone: Antigen specificity is unknown.

Assay used: immunoSEQ multiplex PCR; TCRdb lists only in-frame clones, some missing. The sample gives about 160,000 clones, around 94% of which show up once; roughly 5.5% is in the top ten. This receptor was identified in an adult who received the AZD1222 COVID-19 vaccine. The input for sequencing was peripheral blood, taken 28 days after the second AZD1222 dose. The chain uses TRBV15 and TRBJ2-5; D is tentatively TRBD1 or TRBD2 (5 bases each). This CDR3 is CATSRDDGPGAGNQETQYF. The CDR3, as DNA: TGTGCCACCAGCAGAGATGATGGGCCCGGGGCAGGGAACCAAGAGACCCAGTACTTC.